Presented here are 32 T cell receptor beta chains from one specimen sequenced in a study of cytomegalovirus exposure and HLA in healthy donors. PCR was performed using 60 Vbeta and 13 Jbeta primers. Only in-frame clones appear in the TCRdb table, and some are missing; sequencing was by immunoSEQ multiplex PCR. The sample includes about 140,000 clones, approximately 70% of them seen just once. The specimen was PBMCs. The origin of the receptors is a woman in her 30s in good health and CMV-seronegative.

This chain connects TRBV7-9 to TRBJ1-1; the D is unclear. This CDR3 has 14 amino acids. The V end lost 3 bases, the J end lost 5 bases, and 13 bases lay between the germline ends. Germline-derived CDR1 and CDR2 are SEHNR and FQNEAQ (reference sequence). The CDR3 coding sequence is TGTGCCAGCAGCTTTAGTAGTCAATCAACTGAAGCTTTCTTT. The encoded protein is CASSFSSQSTEAFF.

This clone has just a few counts. J is TRBJ1-4 and V is TRBV19, with D possibly matching TRBD1 (6 bases). Germline V lookup: CDR1 LNHDA, CDR2 SQIVND (reference sequence). The germline V and J ends were trimmed by 2 bases and 5 bases, with 9 bases remaining between them. CDR3 length: 14 residues. CDR3 residues: CASSILDSNEKLFF. CDR3 sequence (DNA): TGTGCCAGTAGTATATTGGACAGCAATGAAAAACTGTTTTTT.

CDR3 nucleotide sequence: TGTGCCAGCAGCTTGGGCGAGCCCGGGGAGCTGTTTTTT. Protein: CASSLGEPGELFF. The chain uses TRBV5-6 and TRBJ2-2; D call uncertain. Germline assignment: CDR1 SGHDT and CDR2 YYEEEE. V lost 0 bases, J lost 6 bases, and 6 bases lay in between. CDR3 length: 13 amino acids.

V usage is TRBV30 and J usage is TRBJ1-5; D may be TRBD1 (5 bases). The CDR3 spans 15 residues. The germline gives CDR1 GTSNPN, CDR2 SVGIG (reference sequence). The V and J ends lost 5 bases and 6 bases respectively, with 20 bases between them. CDR3 protein: CAWGDPAGGVQPQHF. In nucleotides, the CDR3 is TGTGCCTGGGGGGACCCGGCGGGGGGGGTTCAGCCCCAGCATTTT.

This clone has more than one count but fewer than ten. The rearrangement uses TRBV5-6 and TRBJ1-2; D ambiguous. The CDR3 has 16 amino acids. V dropped 4 bases and J dropped 6 bases, with 22 bases sitting between them. CDR1 is SGHDT, CDR2 YYEEEE, per germline. The CDR3 is CASSLGPLGEVNGYTF. The CDR3 DNA follows: TGTGCCAGCAGCCTGGGCCCCCTAGGAGAGGTTAATGGCTACACCTTC.

The chain recombines TRBV9 with TRBJ2-3; 10 positions agree with TRBD2. Germline values: CDR1 SGDLS, CDR2 YYNGEE. The junction had 10 bases not matched to a gene; V was cut back by 3 bases and J by 0 bases. This CDR3 region has 18 residues. This chain's CDR3 is CASSARPLLAGSTDTQYF. The DNA for the CDR3 is TGTGCCAGCAGCGCCCGCCCGTTACTAGCGGGAAGCACAGATACGCAGTATTTT.

This clone was detected only a few times. The V and J genes are TRBV9 and TRBJ2-3; perhaps TRBD2 as D (5 bases). V was cut by 3 bases and J by 1 base, with 18 bases left in between. CDR1 and CDR2 (germline): SGDLS, YYNGEE. This CDR3 is 17 amino acids long. CDR3 nucleotides: TGTGCCAGCAGCGAGCCGGCGGGCAGCGGCCGCACAGATACGCAGTATTTT. Translation gives CASSEPAGSGRTDTQYF.

This clone has a single count. This chain uses TRBV10-1 with TRBJ2-5, with no clear D. From germline, CDR1 is WNHNN and CDR2 SYGVQD (reference sequence). V dropped 6 bases and J dropped 2 bases, with 16 bases sitting between them. The CDR3 runs to 15 residues. CDR3 loop: CASRLLEQLQETQYF. CDR3 nucleotides: TGCGCCAGCAGGCTATTGGAGCAGCTACAAGAGACCCAGTACTTC.

V usage is TRBV27 and J usage is TRBJ1-5; maybe TRBD1 (6 bases). The CDR3 has 16 amino acids. Per germline, CDR1 MNHEY and CDR2 SMNVEV (reference sequence). V was shortened by 2 bases and J by 0 bases, with 11 bases between the two germline ends. CDR3 DNA sequence: TGTGCCAGCAGTTTAAGGGGGGGGGATAGCAATCAGCCCCAGCATTTT. Translation: CASSLRGGDSNQPQHF.

The chain is built from TRBV18 and TRBJ2-7; D perhaps matches TRBD2 (5 bases). V dropped 3 bases and J dropped 3 bases, with 15 bases sitting between them. The CDR3 length is 15 residues. Germline-derived CDR1 and CDR2 are KGHSH and LQKENI. CDR3 coding DNA: TGTGCCAGCTCACCTGGGAGTGGTTTTGGCTACGAGCAGTACTTC. Translating it yields CASSPGSGFGYEQYF.

In this sample, this clone turned up a few times. The chain links TRBV30 to TRBJ1-6, with TRBD1 matching 7 bases. Per the germline V gene, CDR1 is GTSNPN and CDR2 is SVGIG (reference sequence). The trim removed 4 bases at V and 9 bases at J, leaving 6 bases unmatched. This CDR3 region has 13 residues. CDR3 in amino acids: CAWTGQQGSPLHF. The CDR3 region has the DNA TGTGCCTGGACGGGACAGCAGGGTTCACCCCTCCACTTT.

This clone was seen more than once but under ten times. V is TRBV2 and J is TRBJ2-4, with D perhaps matching TRBD2 (5 bases). This CDR3 is built from 13 residues. CDR1 is SNHLY, CDR2 FYNNEI, per germline. V was cut by 4 bases and J by 4 bases, with 8 bases left in between. The CDR3 is CASSGGVKNIQYF. The CDR3 bases are TGTGCCAGCAGTGGGGGAGTAAAAAACATTCAGTACTTC.

The chain combines TRBV5-1 with TRBJ2-2; 9 nucleotides line up with TRBD1. Per the germline V gene, CDR1 is SGHRS and CDR2 is YFSETQ. CDR3 length equals 15 residues. The V segment lost 4 bases and the J segment 5 bases; nucleotides outside the gene matches: 6. CDR3 in amino acids: CASSGGQGRTGELFF. CDR3 DNA: TGCGCCAGCAGCGGGGGACAGGGTCGGACCGGGGAGCTGTTTTTT.

This clone came up a few times. The DNA of the CDR3 is TGTGCCAGCAGTGAAGCGCTTCCAGGGGCAAATGAGCAGTTCTTC. Translation gives CASSEALPGANEQFF. The V gene is TRBV2, the J gene TRBJ2-1; the D gene is possibly TRBD1 (6 bases). The CDR3 spans 15 residues. The V gene lost 0 bases and the J gene lost 7 bases, with 13 bases spanning the gap. Germline V gene data show CDR1 as SNHLY and CDR2 as FYNNEI.

This clone showed up just a few times. The chain has TRBV15 and TRBJ2-2; D uncertain. Germline V gene lookup returns CDR1 LNHNV and CDR2 YYDKDF (reference sequence). Trimming took 3 bases from V and 1 from J, leaving 6 bases between them. This CDR3 is 14 amino acids long. The CDR3 DNA reads TGTGCCACCAGCAGGGCTCGGAACACCGGGGAGCTGTTTTTT. This gives the protein CATSRARNTGELFF.

This sequence joins TRBV2 and TRBJ2-3; D is possibly TRBD2 (6 bases). V was cut by 10 bases and J by 2 bases, with 13 bases left in between. The CDR3 has 13 amino acids. Germline CDR1 and CDR2: SNHLY and FYNNEI. CDR3 residues: CAIPGLLTDTQYF. For the CDR3, the DNA is TGTGCCATCCCGGGACTTCTCACAGATACGCAGTATTTT.

DNA of the CDR3: TGTGCCAGCAGCTCCCCGGGGGATAGCACAGATACGCAGTATTTT. Encoded protein: CASSSPGDSTDTQYF. J is TRBJ2-3 and V is TRBV7-2; TRBD2 is a possible D gene (6 bases). This CDR3 has 15 residues. V was pared by 4 bases and J by 0 bases, with 11 bases between. CDR1 and CDR2 (germline): SGHTA, FQGNSA. Complete variable domain (other parts from reference TRBV7-2 and TRBJ2-3): GAGVSQSPSNKVTEKGKDVELRCDPISGHTALYWYRQSLGQGLEFLIYFQGNSAPDKSGLPSDRFSAERTGGSVSTLTIQRTQQEDSAVYLCASSSPGDSTDTQYFGPGTRLTVL.

The chain carries TRBV27 and TRBJ2-1; the D gene is possibly TRBD2 (5 bases). V gave up 3 bases and J gave up 1 base, with 10 bases separating them. Germline CDR1 and CDR2: MNHEY and SMNVEV (reference sequence). The CDR3 spans 15 residues. This chain's CDR3 is CASSFKGASYNEQFF. As DNA, the CDR3 is TGTGCCAGCAGTTTTAAGGGAGCGTCCTACAATGAGCAGTTCTTC.

The chain couples TRBV19 to TRBJ1-1, with a weak D call TRBD1 (6 bases). The CDR3 extends over 14 amino acids. CDR1 is LNHDA and CDR2 is SQIVND in the germline V gene (reference sequence). Trimming cost V 5 bases and J 2 bases, with 12 bases left between them. This chain's CDR3 is CASSQGTLNTEAFF. For the CDR3, the DNA is TGTGCCAGTAGTCAAGGGACACTAAACACTGAAGCTTTCTTT. Full variable domain (missing parts from reference TRBV19 and TRBJ1-1): DGGITQSPKYLFRKEGQNVTLSCEQNLNHDAMYWYRQDPGQGLRLIYYSQIVNDFQKGDIAEGYSVSREKKESFPLTVTSAQKNPTAFYLCASSQGTLNTEAFFGQGTRLTVV.

The chain has TRBV18 and TRBJ1-1; D not certain. Between the trimmed V and J ends, which lost 0 bases and 11 bases, there was a span of 19 bases. The CDR3 length is 15 residues. Germline V gene data show CDR1 as KGHSH and CDR2 as LQKENI. CDR3 residues: CASSPPSAGAYWAFF. CDR3 bases: TGTGCCAGCTCACCACCGAGCGCGGGAGCTTACTGGGCTTTCTTT.

The V and J genes are TRBV6-5 and TRBJ2-5, with 13 bases that match TRBD2. The CDR3 totals 15 residues. Germline assignment: CDR1 MNHEY and CDR2 SVGAGI. The J segment lost 1 base and the V segment lost 5 bases, leaving 1 base of the junction unmatched. CDR3 bases: TGTGCCAGCAGTCGGACTAGCGGGGGCCAAGAGACCCAGTACTTC. This codes for CASSRTSGGQETQYF.

This sequence joins TRBV6-1 and TRBJ1-1; D is undetermined. Germline assignment: CDR1 MNHNS and CDR2 SASEGT. V was trimmed by 5 bases and J by 7 bases, leaving 20 bases between them. This CDR3 contains 15 residues. CDR3 DNA sequence: TGTGCCAGCAGTCCGAAGGAGGCGGGGTTCAGTGAAGCTTTCTTT. This translates into CASSPKEAGFSEAFF.

The rearrangement uses TRBV7-9 and TRBJ2-2, with D perhaps matching TRBD2 (5 bases). CDR1 and CDR2 (germline): SEHNR, FQNEAQ (reference sequence). The CDR3 totals 16 residues. Trimming shortened V by 5 bases and J by 3 bases, and 16 bases separated the two germline ends. CDR3 bases: TGTGCCAGCAGCACACTTTTAGCGCGGGACACCGGGGAGCTGTTTTTT. It codes for CASSTLLARDTGELFF.

V is TRBV7-2 and J is TRBJ1-2, with D perhaps TRBD1 (5 bases). The length of the CDR3 is 15 residues. With 0 bases removed from V and 2 bases from J, the gap between germline ends came to 10 bases. Germline CDR1 is SGHTA and CDR2 is FQGNSA. The CDR3 protein is CASSLAGGPNYGYTF. The CDR3 nucleotides are TGTGCCAGCAGCTTAGCCGGGGGACCGAACTATGGCTACACCTTC.

The chain's CDR3 is CASSQGTTYNEQFF. CDR3 nucleotide sequence: TGCGCCAGCAGCCAAGGGACTACCTACAATGAGCAGTTCTTC. V is TRBV5-1 and J is TRBJ2-1, with 7 bases aligning to TRBD2. The CDR3 extends over 14 amino acids. The V and J ends lost 4 bases and 2 bases, in that order; junction bases with no gene match: 3. Germline V gene sequence: CDR1 SGHRS, CDR2 YFSETQ.

The J gene is TRBJ2-5, the V gene TRBV5-1; 8 bases are a match to TRBD2. V dropped 4 bases and J dropped 5; count of bases not matched to a gene: 13. CDR3 length equals 16 residues. The germline V gene encodes CDR1 SGHRS and CDR2 YFSETQ. The CDR3 DNA reads as TGCGCCAGCAGCCTGGGGACGGGGGGGCCGAGGGAGACCCAGTACTTC. Amino acid sequence: CASSLGTGGPRETQYF.

The chain employs TRBV10-3 and TRBJ2-3; 7 positions match TRBD1. Germline CDR1 and CDR2: ENHRY and SYGVKD. This CDR3 is 15 amino acids long. The V segment lost 0 bases and the J segment 5 bases; nucleotides outside the gene matches: 5. CDR3 sequence reads: CAISESRQGKDTQYF. For the CDR3, the DNA is TGTGCCATCAGTGAGTCGAGACAGGGAAAAGATACGCAGTATTTT.

This clone was counted only a few times. The genes are TRBV7-9 and TRBJ1-5, with D possibly being TRBD1 (5 bases). The CDR3 runs to 16 residues. V was clipped by 5 bases and J by 1 base, with 15 bases between them. Germline loops: CDR1 SEHNR, CDR2 FQNEAQ (reference sequence). CDR3 sequence (DNA): TGTGCCAGCAGCGGTAAACAGGAGCCGAGCAATCAGCCCCAGCATTTT. It codes for CASSGKQEPSNQPQHF.

This rearrangement joins TRBV6-1 to TRBJ2-5, with TRBD1 matching 8 bases. J was trimmed by 3 bases and V by 5 bases; bases with no gene match: 5. Germline V gene lookup returns CDR1 MNHNS and CDR2 SASEGT. The CDR3 is 14 residues long. The CDR3 is CASSPRGLEETQYF. CDR3 coding DNA: TGTGCCAGCAGTCCCAGGGGGCTCGAAGAGACCCAGTACTTC.

This chain connects TRBV9 to TRBJ2-3; 10 nucleotides match TRBD2. With 2 bases clipped from V and 0 bases from J, the junction kept 3 bases outside the gene matches. Germline CDR1 and CDR2: SGDLS and YYNGEE. This CDR3 region has 16 residues. As DNA, the CDR3 is TGTGCCAGCAGCGTGGGGACTAGCGATAGCACAGATACGCAGTATTTT. It specifies CASSVGTSDSTDTQYF.

Only a few counts were recorded for this clone. The V gene is TRBV19, the J gene TRBJ2-7, with TRBD1 identical over 8 bases. The CDR3 runs 15 residues. The germline gives CDR1 LNHDA, CDR2 SQIVND (reference sequence). With V trimmed by 6 bases and J by 3 bases, 10 bases remained unmatched. This chain's CDR3 is CASSPRQGLGYEQYF. The CDR3 DNA reads as TGTGCCAGTAGCCCGAGACAGGGGCTAGGCTACGAGCAGTACTTC.

The chain links TRBV5-1 to TRBJ2-1; 13 positions agree with TRBD2. J gave up 7 bases and V 3 bases, and 4 bases lay outside the gene matches. CDR1 and CDR2 from the germline V gene are SGHRS and YFSETQ. This CDR3 contains 15 residues. CDR3 region: CASSSGTSGKNEQFF. The CDR3 coding sequence is TGCGCCAGCAGCTCCGGGACTAGCGGGAAAAATGAGCAGTTCTTC.